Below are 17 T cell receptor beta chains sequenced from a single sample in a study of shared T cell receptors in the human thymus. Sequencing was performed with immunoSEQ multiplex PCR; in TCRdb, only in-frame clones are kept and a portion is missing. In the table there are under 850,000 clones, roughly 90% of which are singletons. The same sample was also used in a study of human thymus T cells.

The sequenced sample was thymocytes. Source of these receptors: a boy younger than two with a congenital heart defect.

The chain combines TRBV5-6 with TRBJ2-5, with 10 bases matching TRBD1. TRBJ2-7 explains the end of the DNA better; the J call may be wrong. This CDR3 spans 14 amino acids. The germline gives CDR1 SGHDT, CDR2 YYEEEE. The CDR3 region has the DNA TGTGCCAGCAGCCCCGGGACAGGGGTGCACGAGCAGTACTTC. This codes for CASSPGTGVHEQYF.

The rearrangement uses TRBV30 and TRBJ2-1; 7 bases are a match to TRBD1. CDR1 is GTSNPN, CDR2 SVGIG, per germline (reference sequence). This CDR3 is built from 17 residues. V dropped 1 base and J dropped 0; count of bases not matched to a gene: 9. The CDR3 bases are TGTGCCTGGAGTGGGGGACAGAGGATGCCCTCCTACAATGAGCAGTTCTTC. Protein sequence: CAWSGGQRMPSYNEQFF. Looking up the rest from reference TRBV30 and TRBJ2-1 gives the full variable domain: SQTIHQWPATLVQPVGSPLSLECTVEGTSNPNLYWYRQAAGRGLQLLFYSVGIGQISSEVPQNLSASRPQDRQFILSSKKLLLSDSGFYLCAWSGGQRMPSYNEQFFGPGTRLTVL.

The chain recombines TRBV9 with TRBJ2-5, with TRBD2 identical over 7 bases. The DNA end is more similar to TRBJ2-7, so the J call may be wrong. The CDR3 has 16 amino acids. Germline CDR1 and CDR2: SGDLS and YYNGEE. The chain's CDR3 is CASSVVAGDVTYEQYF. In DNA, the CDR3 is TGTGCCAGCAGCGTAGTGGCGGGAGACGTCACCTACGAGCAGTACTTC.

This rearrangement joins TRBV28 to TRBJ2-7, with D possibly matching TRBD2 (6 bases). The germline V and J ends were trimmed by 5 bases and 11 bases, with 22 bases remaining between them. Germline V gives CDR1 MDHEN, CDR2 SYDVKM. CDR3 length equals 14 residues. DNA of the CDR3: TGTGCCAGCAGTCCGACCGGGACTTACAATCGGAAGTACTTC. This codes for CASSPTGTYNRKYF.

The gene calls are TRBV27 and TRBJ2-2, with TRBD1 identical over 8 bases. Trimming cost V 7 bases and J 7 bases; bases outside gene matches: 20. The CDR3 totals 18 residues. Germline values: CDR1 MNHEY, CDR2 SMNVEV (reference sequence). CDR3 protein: CASTHYPRAGGYGGELFF. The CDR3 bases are TGTGCCAGCACCCATTACCCCAGGGCAGGGGGCTATGGCGGGGAGCTGTTTTTT.

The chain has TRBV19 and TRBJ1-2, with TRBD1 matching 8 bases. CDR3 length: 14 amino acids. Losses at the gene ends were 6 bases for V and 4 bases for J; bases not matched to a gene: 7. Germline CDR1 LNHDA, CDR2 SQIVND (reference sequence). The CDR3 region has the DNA TGTGCCAGTAGCCGACAGGGGCGAATCTATGGCTACACCTTC. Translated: CASSRQGRIYGYTF.

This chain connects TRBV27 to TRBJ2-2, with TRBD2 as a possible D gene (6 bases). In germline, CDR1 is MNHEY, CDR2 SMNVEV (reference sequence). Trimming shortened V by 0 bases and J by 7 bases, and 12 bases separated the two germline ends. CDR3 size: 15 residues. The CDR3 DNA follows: TGTGCCAGCAGTTTATCGAACTGGAGGGGCGGGGAGCTGTTTTTT. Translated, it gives CASSLSNWRGGELFF.

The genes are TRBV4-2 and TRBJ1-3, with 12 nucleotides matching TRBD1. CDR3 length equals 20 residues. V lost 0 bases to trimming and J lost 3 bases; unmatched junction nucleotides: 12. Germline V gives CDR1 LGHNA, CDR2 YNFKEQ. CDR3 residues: CASSQDPVPGQGASGNTIYF. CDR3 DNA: TGTGCCAGCAGCCAAGACCCAGTACCGGGACAGGGGGCGAGTGGAAACACCATATATTTT.

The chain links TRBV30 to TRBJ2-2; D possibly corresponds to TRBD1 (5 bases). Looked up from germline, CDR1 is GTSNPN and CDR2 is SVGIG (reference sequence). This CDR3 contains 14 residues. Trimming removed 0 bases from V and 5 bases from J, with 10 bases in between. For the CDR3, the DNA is TGTGCCTGGAGTGTACAAGGGGTGACCGGGGAGCTGTTTTTT. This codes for CAWSVQGVTGELFF.

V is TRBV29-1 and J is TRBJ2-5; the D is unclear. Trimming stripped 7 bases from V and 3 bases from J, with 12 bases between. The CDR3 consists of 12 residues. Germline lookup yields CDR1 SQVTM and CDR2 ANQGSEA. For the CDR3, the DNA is TGCAGCGCGAGCCCCGCCGAAGAGACCCAGTACTTC. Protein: CSASPAEETQYF. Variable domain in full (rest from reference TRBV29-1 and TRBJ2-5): SAVISQKPSRDICQRGTSLTIQCQVDSQVTMMFWYRQQPGQSLTLIATANQGSEATYESGFVIDKFPISRPNLTFSTLTVSNMSPEDSSIYLCSASPAEETQYFGPGTRLLVL.

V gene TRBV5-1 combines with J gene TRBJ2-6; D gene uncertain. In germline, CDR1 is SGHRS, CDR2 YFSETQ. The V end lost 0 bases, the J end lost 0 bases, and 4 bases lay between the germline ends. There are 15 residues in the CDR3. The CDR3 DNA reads TGCGCCAGCAGCTTGGGGAGCTCTGGGGCCAACGTCCTGACTTTC. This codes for CASSLGSSGANVLTF.

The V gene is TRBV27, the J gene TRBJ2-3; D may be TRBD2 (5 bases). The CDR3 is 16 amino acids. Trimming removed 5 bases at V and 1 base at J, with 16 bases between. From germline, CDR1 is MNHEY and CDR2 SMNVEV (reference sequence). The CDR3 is CASSLRTGWGTDTQYF. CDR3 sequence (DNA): TGTGCCAGCAGTCTTAGGACTGGATGGGGCACAGATACGCAGTATTTT.

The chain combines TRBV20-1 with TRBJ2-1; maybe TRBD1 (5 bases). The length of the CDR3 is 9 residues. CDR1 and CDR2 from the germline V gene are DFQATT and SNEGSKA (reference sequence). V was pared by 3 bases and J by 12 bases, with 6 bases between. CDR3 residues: CSARQGQFF. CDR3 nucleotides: TGCAGTGCTAGGCAGGGGCAGTTCTTC.

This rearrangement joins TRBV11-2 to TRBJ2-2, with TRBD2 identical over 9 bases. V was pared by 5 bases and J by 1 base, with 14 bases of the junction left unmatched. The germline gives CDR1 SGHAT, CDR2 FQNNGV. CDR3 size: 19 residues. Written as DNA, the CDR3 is TGTGCCAGCAGCATTAAAACCGGGACTAGCCTAAAGAACACCGGGGAGCTGTTTTTT. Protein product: CASSIKTGTSLKNTGELFF.

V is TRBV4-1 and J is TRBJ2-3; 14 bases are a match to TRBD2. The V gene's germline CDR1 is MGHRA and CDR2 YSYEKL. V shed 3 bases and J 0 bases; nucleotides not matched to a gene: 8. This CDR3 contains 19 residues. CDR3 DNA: TGCGCCAGCAGCCACCTAGGACTAGCGGGAGGATATAGCACAGATACGCAGTATTTT. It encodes CASSHLGLAGGYSTDTQYF.

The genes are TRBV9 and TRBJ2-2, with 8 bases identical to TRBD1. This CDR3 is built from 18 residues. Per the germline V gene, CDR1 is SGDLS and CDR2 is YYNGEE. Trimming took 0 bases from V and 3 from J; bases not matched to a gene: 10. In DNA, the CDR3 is TGTGCCAGCAGCGTAGCCCAGGACAGGGTGTCCGACACCGGGGAGCTGTTTTTT. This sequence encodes CASSVAQDRVSDTGELFF.

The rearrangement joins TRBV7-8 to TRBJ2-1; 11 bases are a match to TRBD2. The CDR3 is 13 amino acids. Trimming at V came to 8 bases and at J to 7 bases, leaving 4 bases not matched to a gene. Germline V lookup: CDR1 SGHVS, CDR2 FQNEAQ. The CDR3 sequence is CASELAGVNEQFF. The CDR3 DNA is TGTGCCAGCGAACTAGCGGGAGTGAATGAGCAGTTCTTC.